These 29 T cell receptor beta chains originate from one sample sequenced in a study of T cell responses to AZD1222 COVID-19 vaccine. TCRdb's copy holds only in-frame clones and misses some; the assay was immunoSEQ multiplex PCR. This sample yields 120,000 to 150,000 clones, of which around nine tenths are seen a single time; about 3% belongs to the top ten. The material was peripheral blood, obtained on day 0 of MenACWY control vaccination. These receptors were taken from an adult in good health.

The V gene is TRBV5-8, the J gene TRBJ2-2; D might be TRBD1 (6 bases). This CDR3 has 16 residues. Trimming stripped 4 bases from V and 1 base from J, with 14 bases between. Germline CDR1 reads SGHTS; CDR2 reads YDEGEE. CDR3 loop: CASSPKGRGNTGELFF. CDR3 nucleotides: TGTGCCAGCAGCCCAAAGGGCAGGGGGAACACCGGGGAGCTGTTTTTT.

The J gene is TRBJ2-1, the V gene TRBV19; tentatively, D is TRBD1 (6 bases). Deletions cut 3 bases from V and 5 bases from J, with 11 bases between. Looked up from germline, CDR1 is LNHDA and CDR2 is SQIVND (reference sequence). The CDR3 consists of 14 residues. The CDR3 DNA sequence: TGTGCCAGTAGTATGTCAGGGGCCCACAATGAGCAGTTCTTC. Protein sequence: CASSMSGAHNEQFF.

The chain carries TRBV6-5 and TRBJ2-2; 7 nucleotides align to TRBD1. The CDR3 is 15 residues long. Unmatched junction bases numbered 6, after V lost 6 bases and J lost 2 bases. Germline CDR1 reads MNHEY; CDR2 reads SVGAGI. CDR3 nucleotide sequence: TGTGCCAGCAGCTGGGACAGAGCCAACACCGGGGAGCTGTTTTTT. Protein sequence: CASSWDRANTGELFF.

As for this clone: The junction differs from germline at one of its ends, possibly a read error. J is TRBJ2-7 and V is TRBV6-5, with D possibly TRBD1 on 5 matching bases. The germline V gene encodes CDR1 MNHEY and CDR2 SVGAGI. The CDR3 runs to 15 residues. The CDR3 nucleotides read TGTGCCAGCAGTGACTCGACAGAGTATACCTACGAGCAGTACTTC. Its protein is CASSDSTEYTYEQYF.

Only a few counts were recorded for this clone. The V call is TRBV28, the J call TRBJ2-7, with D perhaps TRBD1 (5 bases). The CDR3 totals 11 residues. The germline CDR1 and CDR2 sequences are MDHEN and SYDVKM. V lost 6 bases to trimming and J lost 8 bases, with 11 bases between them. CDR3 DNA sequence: TGTGCCAGCAGACAGGACATTCAGCAGTACTTC. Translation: CASRQDIQQYF.

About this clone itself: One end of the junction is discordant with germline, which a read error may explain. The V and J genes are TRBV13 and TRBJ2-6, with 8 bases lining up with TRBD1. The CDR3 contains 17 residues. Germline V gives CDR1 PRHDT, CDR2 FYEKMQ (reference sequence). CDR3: CASSLGQGLRGANVLTF. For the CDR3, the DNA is TGTGCCAGCAGCCTAGGACAGGGATTGCGCGGGGCCAACGTCCTGACTTTC.

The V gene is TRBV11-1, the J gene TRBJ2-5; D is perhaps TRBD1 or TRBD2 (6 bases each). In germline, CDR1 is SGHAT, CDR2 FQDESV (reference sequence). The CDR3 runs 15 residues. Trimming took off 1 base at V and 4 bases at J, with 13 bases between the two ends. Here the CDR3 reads CASSLGGAEGETQYF. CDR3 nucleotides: TGTGCCAGCAGCTTAGGGGGGGCCGAAGGAGAGACCCAGTACTTC.

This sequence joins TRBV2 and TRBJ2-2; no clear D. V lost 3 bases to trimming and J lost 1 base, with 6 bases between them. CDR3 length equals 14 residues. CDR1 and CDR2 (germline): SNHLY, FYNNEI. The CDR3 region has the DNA TGTGCCAGCAGTGAGCAGGAGAACACCGGGGAGCTGTTTTTT. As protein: CASSEQENTGELFF.

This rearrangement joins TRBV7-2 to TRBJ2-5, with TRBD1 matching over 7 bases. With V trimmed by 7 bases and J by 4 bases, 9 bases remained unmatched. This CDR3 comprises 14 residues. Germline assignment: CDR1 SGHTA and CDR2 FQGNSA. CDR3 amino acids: CASKAGGFLETQYF. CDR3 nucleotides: TGTGCCAGCAAGGCAGGGGGTTTTTTAGAGACCCAGTACTTC.

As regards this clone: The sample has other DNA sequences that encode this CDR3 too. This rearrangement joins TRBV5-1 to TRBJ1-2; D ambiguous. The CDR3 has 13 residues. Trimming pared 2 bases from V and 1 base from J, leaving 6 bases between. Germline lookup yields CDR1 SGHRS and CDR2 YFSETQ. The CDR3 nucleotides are TGCGCCAGCAGCTTAGGAGGTAACTATGGCTACACCTTC. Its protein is CASSLGGNYGYTF.

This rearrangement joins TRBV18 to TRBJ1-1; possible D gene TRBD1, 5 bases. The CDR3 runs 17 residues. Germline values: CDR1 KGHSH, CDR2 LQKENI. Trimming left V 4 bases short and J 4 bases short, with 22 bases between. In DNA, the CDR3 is TGTGCCAGCTCACAAAGTGAATTTGATCTGGGGGGCACTGAAGCTTTCTTT. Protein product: CASSQSEFDLGGTEAFF. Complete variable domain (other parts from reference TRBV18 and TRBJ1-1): NAGVMQNPRHLVRRRGQEARLRCSPMKGHSHVYWYRQLPEEGLKFMVYLQKENIIDESGMPKERFSAEFPKEGPSILRIQQVVRGDSAAYFCASSQSEFDLGGTEAFFGQGTRLTVV.

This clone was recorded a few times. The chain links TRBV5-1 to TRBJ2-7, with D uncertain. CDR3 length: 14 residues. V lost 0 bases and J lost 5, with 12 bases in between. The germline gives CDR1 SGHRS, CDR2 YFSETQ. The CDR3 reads CASSLDPGNNEQYF. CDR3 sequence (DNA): TGCGCCAGCAGCTTGGATCCAGGTAACAACGAGCAGTACTTC.

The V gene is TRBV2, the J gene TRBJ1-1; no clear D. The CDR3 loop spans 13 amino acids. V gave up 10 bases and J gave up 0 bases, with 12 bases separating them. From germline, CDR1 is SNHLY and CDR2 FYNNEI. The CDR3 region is CATPLALNTEAFF. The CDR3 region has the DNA TGTGCCACACCATTAGCTCTGAACACTGAAGCTTTCTTT.

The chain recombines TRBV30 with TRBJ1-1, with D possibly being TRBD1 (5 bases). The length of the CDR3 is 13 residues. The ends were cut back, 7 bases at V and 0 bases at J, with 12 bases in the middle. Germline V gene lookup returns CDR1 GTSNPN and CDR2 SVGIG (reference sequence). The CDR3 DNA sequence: TGTGCCTCCCGGGGGGTGTTGAACACTGAAGCTTTCTTT. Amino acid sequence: CASRGVLNTEAFF.

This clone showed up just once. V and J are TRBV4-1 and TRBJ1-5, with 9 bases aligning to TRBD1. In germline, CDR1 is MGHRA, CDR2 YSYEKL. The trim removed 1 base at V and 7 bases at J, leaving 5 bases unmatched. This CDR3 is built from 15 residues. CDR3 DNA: TGCGCCAGCAGCCAAGGACGGACAGGGGCACAGCCCCAGCATTTT. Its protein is CASSQGRTGAQPQHF.

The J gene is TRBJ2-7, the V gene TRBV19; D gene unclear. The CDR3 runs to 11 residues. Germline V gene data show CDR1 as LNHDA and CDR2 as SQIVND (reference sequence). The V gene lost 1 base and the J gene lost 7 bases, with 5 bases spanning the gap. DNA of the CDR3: TGTGCCAGTAGTATAGCTGGGGAGCAGTACTTC. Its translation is CASSIAGEQYF. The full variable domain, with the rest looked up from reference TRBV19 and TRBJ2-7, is DGGITQSPKYLFRKEGQNVTLSCEQNLNHDAMYWYRQDPGQGLRLIYYSQIVNDFQKGDIAEGYSVSREKKESFPLTVTSAQKNPTAFYLCASSIAGEQYFGPGTRLTVT.

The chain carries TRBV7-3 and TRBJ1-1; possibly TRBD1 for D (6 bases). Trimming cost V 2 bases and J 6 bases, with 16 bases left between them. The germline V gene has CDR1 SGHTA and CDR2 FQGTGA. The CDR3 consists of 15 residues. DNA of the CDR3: TGTGCCAGCAGCTTACTTGCGGGGGCGCATCCTGAAGCTTTCTTT. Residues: CASSLLAGAHPEAFF.

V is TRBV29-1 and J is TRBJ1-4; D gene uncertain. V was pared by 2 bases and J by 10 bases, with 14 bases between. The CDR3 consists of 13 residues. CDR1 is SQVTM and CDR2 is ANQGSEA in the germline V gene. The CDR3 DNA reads TGCAGCGTTGAACTCCACCCCGACGGAAAACTGTTTTTT. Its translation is CSVELHPDGKLFF.

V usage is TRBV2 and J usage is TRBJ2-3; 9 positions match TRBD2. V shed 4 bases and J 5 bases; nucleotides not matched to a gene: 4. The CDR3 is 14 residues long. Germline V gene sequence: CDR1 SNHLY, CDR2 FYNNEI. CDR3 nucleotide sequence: TGTGCCAGCAGTGTGGCGGGAGGGGAAGATACGCAGTATTTT. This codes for CASSVAGGEDTQYF.

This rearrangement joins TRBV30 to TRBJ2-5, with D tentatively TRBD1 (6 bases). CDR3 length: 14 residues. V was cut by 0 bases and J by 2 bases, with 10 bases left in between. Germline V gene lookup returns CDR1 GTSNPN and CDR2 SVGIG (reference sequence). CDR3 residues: CAWSVGTLQETQYF. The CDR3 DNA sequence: TGTGCCTGGAGTGTAGGGACACTACAAGAGACCCAGTACTTC.

CDR3 coding DNA: TGTGCCAGCAGTGCAGAAATTAACACTGAAGCTTTCTTT. Protein sequence: CASSAEINTEAFF. The chain joins TRBV6-4 to TRBJ1-1; the D is unclear. The CDR3 extends over 13 amino acids. The V end was cut by 4 bases, the J end by 2 bases, with 8 bases between. From germline, CDR1 is MRHNA and CDR2 SNTAGT.

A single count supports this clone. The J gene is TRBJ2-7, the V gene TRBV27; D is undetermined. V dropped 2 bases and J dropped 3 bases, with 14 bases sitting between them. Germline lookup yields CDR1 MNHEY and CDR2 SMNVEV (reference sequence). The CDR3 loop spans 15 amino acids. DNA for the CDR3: TGTGCCAGCAGTTTACTCGGACGAGAAGACTACGAGCAGTACTTC. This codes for CASSLLGREDYEQYF.

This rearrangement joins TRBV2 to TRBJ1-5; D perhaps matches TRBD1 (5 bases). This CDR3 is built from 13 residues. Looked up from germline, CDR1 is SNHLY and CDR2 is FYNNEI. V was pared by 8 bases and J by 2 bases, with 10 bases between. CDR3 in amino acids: CASVGVRNQPQHF. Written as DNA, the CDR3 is TGTGCCAGCGTAGGGGTTCGCAATCAGCCCCAGCATTTT.

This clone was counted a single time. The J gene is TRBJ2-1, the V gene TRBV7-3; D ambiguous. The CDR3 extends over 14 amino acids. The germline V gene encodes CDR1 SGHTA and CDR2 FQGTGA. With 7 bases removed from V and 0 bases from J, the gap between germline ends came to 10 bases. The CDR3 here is CASTPGSSYNEQFF. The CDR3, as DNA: TGTGCCAGCACCCCCGGAAGCTCCTACAATGAGCAGTTCTTC.

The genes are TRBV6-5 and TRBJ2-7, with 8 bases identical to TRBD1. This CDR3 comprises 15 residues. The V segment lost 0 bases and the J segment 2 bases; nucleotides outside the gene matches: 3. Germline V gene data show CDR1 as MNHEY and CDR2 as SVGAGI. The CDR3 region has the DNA TGTGCCAGCAGTTACTCAGACAGGGGAACCTACGAGCAGTACTTC. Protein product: CASSYSDRGTYEQYF.

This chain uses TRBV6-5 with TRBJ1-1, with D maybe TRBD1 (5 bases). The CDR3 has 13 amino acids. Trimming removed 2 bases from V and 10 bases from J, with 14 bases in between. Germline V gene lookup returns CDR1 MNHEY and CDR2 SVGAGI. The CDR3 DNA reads TGTGCCAGCAGTTACGGTCTACTTGGGGGAGCTTTCTTT. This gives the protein CASSYGLLGGAFF.

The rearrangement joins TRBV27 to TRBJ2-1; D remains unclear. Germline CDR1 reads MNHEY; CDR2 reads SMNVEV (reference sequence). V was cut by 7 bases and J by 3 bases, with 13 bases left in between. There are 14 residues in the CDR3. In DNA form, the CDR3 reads TGTGCCAGCATTTCTGGAATCGGCTACAATGAGCAGTTCTTC. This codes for CASISGIGYNEQFF.

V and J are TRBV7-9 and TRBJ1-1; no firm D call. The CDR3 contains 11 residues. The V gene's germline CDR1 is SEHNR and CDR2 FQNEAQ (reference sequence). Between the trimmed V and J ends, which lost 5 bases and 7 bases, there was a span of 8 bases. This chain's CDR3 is CASSIRDEAFF. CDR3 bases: TGTGCCAGCAGCATCCGGGATGAAGCTTTCTTT.

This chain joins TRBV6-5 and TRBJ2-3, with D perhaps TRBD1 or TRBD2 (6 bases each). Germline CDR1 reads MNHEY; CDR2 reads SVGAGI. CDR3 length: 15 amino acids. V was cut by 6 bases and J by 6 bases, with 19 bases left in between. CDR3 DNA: TGTGCCAGCAGCTCGGGGGCCATAGGAACGGATACGCAGTATTTT. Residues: CASSSGAIGTDTQYF.